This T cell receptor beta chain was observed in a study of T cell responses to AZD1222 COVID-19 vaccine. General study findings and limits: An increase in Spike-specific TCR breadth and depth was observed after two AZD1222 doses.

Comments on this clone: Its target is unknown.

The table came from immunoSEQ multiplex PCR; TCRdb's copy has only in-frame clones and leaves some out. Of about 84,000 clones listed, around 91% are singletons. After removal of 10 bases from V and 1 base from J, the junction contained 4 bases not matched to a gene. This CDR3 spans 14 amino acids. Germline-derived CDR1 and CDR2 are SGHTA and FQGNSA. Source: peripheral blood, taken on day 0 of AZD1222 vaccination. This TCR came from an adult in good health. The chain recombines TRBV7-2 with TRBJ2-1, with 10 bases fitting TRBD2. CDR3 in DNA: TGTGCCAATCAGCGGGAGGGGTCCTACAATGAGCAGTTCTTC. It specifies CANQREGSYNEQFF.